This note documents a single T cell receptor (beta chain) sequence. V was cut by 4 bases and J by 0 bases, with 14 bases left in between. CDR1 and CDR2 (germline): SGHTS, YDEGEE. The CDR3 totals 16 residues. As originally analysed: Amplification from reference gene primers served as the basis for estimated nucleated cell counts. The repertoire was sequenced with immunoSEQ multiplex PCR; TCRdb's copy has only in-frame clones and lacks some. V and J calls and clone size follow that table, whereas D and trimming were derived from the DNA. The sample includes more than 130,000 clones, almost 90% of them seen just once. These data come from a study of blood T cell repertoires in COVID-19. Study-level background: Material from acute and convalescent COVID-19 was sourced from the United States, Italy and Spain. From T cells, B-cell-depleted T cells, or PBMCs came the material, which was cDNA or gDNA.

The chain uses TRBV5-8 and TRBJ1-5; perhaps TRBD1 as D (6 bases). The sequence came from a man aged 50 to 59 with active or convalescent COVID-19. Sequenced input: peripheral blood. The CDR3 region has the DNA TGTGCCAGCAGCCCCTCCCAGGGGCTTAGCAATCAGCCCCAGCATTTT. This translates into CASSPSQGLSNQPQHF.